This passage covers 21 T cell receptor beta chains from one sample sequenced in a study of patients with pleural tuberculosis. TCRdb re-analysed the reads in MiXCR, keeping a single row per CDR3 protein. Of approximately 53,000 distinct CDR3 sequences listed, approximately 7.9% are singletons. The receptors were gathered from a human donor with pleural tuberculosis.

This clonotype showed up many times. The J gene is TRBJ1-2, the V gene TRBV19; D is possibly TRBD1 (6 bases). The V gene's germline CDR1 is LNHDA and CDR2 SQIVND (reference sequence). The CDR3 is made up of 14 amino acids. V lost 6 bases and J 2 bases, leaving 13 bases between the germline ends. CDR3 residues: CASRLTGGNYGYTF. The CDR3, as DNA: TGTGCCAGTAGACTGACAGGTGGGAACTATGGCTACACCTTC.

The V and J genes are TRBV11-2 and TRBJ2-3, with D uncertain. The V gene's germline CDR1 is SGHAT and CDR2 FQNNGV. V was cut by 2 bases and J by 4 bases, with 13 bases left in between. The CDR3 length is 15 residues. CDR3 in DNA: TGTGCCAGCAGCTTAAATCCTCTGACTTCAGATACGCAGTATTTT. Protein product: CASSLNPLTSDTQYF. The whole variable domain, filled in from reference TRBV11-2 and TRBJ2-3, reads EAGVAQSPRYKIIEKRQSVAFWCNPISGHATLYWYQQILGQGPKLLIQFQNNGVVDDSQLPKDRFSAERLKGVDSTLKIQPAKLEDSAVYLCASSLNPLTSDTQYFGPGTRLTVL.

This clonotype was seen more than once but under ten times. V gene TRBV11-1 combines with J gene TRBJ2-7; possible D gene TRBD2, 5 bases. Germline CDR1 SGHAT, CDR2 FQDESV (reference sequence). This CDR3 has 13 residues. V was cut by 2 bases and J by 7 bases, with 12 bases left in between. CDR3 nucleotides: TGTGCCAGCAGCTTAATGAACACGGGAGAGCAGTACGTC. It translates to CASSLMNTGEQYV.

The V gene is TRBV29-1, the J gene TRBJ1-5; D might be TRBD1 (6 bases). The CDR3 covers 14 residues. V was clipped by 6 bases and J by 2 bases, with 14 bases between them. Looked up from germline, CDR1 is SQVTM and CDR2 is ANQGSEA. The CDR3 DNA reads TGCAGCGTGAGTCAGGGGTATGGCAATCAGCCCCAGCATTTT. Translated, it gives CSVSQGYGNQPQHF. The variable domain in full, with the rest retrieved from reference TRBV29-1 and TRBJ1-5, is SAVISQKPSRDICQRGTSLTIQCQVDSQVTMMFWYRQQPGQSLTLIATANQGSEATYESGFVIDKFPISRPNLTFSTLTVSNMSPEDSSIYLCSVSQGYGNQPQHFGDGTRLSIL.

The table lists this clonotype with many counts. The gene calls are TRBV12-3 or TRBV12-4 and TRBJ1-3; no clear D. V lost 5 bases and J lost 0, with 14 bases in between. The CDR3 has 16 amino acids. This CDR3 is CASSRVAGYSGNTIYF. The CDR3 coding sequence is TGTGCCAGCAGTCGCGTCGCGGGCTACTCTGGAAACACCATATATTTT.

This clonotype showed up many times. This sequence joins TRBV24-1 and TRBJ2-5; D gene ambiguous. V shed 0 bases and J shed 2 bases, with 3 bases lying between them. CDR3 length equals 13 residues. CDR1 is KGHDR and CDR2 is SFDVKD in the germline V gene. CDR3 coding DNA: TGTGCCACCAGTGATTTGGAACAAGAGACCCAGTACTTC. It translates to CATSDLEQETQYF.

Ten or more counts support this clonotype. The CDR3 reads CSARDFTDSSYEQYF. DNA of the CDR3: TGCAGTGCGCGGGACTTTACGGATTCCTCCTACGAGCAGTACTTC. V gene TRBV20-1 combines with J gene TRBJ2-7; TRBD2 is a possible D gene (6 bases). Trimming took 6 bases from V and 0 from J, leaving 18 bases between them. The CDR3 consists of 15 residues. Germline-derived CDR1 and CDR2 are DFQATT and SNEGSKA (reference sequence).

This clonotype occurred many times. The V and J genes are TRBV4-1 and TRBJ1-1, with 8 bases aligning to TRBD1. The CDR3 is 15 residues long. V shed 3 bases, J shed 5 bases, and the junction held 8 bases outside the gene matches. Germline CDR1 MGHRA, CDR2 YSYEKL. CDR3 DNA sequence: TGCGCCAGCAGCCAGGCTTTAAGGGACAGGACTGAAGCTTTCTTT. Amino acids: CASSQALRDRTEAFF.

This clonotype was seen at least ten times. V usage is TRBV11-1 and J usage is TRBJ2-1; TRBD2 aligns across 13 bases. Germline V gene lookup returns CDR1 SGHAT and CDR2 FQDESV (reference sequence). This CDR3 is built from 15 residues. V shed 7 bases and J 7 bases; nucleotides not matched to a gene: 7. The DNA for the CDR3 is TGTGCCAGCACCCTACTAGCGGGAGGGGTAAATGAGCAGTTCTTC. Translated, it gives CASTLLAGGVNEQFF.

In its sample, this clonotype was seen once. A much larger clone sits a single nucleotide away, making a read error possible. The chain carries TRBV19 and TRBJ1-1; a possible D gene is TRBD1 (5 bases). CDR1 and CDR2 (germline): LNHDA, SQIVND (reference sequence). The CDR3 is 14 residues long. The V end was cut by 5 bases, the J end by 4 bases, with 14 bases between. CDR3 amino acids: CASSATARSTEAFF. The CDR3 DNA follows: TGTGCCAGTAGTGCGACAGCTCGGAGCACTGAAGCTTTCTTT. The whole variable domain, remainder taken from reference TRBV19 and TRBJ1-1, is DGGITQSPKYLFRKEGQNVTLSCEQNLNHDAMYWYRQDPGQGLRLIYYSQIVNDFQKGDIAEGYSVSREKKESFPLTVTSAQKNPTAFYLCASSATARSTEAFFGQGTRLTVV.

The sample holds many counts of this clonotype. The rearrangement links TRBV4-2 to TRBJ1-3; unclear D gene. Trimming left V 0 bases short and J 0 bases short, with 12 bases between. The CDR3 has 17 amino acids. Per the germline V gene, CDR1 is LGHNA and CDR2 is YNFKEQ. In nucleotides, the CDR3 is TGTGCCAGCAGCCAAGATAGGGTAACCCTCTCTGGAAACACCATATATTTT. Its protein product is CASSQDRVTLSGNTIYF.

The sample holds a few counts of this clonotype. CDR3: CSASGSARTGTYEQYF. The DNA for the CDR3 is TGCAGTGCTAGTGGGTCCGCCCGGACAGGGACTTACGAGCAGTACTTC. V and J are TRBV20-1 and TRBJ2-7, with TRBD1 matching 8 bases. This CDR3 is 16 amino acids long. With 3 bases clipped from V and 4 bases from J, the junction kept 14 bases outside the gene matches. The germline CDR1 and CDR2 sequences are DFQATT and SNEGSKA (reference sequence).

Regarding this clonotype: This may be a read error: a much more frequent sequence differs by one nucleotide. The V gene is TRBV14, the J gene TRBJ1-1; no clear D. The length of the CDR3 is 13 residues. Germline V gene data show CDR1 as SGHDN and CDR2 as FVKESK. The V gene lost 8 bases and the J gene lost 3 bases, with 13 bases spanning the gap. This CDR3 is CASGTGWDTEAFF. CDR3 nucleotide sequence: TGTGCCAGCGGCACTGGGTGGGACACTGAAGCTTTCTTT.

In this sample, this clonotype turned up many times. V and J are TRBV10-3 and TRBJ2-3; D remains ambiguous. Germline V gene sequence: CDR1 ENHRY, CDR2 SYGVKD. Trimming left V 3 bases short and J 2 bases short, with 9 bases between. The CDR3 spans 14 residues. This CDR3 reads CAISERATTDTQYF. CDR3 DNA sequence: TGTGCCATCAGTGAAAGAGCGACCACAGATACGCAGTATTTT.

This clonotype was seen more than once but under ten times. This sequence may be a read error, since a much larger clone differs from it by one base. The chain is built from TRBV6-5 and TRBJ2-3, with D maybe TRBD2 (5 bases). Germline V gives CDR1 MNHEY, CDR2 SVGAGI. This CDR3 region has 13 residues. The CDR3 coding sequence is TGTGCCAGCAGTTACGCTAGCACAGATACGCAGTGTTTT. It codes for CASSYASTDTQCF.

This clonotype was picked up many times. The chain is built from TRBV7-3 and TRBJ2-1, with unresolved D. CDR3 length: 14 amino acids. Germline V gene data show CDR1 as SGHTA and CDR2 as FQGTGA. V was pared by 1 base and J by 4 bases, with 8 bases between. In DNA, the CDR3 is TGTGCCAGCAGCTTAATGGACCGATACAATGAGCAGTTCTTC. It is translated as CASSLMDRYNEQFF.

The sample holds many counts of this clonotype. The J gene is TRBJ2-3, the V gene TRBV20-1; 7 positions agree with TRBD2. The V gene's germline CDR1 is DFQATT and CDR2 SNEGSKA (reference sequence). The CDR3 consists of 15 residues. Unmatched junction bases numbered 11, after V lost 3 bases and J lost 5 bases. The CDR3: CSASPREGGGDTQYF. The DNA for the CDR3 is TGCAGTGCTAGTCCGAGGGAGGGCGGGGGAGATACGCAGTATTTT.

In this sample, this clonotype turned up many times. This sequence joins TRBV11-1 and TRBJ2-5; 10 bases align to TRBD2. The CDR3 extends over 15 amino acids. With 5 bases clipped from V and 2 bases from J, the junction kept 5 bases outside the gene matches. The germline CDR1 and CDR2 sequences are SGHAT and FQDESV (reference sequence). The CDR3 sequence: CASSDGTSVQETQYF. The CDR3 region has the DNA TGTGCCAGCAGCGACGGGACTAGCGTACAAGAGACCCAGTACTTC.

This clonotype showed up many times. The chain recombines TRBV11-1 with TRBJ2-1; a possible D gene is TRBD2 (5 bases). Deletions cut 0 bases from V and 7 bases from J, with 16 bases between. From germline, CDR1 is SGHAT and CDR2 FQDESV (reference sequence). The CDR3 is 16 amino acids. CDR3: CASSLAGEKYRNEQFF. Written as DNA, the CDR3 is TGTGCCAGCAGCTTAGCGGGAGAAAAGTATAGGAATGAGCAGTTCTTC.

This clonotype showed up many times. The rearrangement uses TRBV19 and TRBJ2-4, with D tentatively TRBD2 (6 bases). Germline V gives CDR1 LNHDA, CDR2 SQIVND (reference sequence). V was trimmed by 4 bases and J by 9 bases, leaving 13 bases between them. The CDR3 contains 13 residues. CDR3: CASSRRDPSIQYF. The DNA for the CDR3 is TGTGCCAGTAGTAGGAGGGACCCAAGCATTCAGTACTTC.

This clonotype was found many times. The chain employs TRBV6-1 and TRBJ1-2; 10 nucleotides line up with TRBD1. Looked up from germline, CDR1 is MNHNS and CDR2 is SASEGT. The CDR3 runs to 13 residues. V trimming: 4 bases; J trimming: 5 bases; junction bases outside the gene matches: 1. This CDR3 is CASSGDRGYGYTF. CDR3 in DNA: TGTGCCAGCAGTGGGGACAGGGGTTATGGCTACACCTTC.